A selection of T cell receptor beta chains follows, all from one sample in a study of shared clonotypes between healthy human individuals. Data came from immunoSEQ multiplex PCR; TCRdb stores just in-frame clones and leaves some out. In the table there are around 600,000 clones, approximately 96% of which are singletons. Sequenced sample: naive CD8+ T cells sorted from blood. The receptors derive from a woman aged 30 to 39 in good health. Both conserved end residues are part of each CDR3. The order of the fields is V gene, J gene, CDR3 length, CDR3 protein.

TRBV5-4,.,14,CASSWDRGNYEQYF
TRBV7-9,TRBJ1-1,14,CASSLGGRLNEAFF
TRBV5-1,TRBJ1-3,20,CASSPRPGQVVIDSGNTIYF
TRBV27,TRBJ2-1,16,CASSQETSGEDNEQFF
TRBV13,TRBJ2-7,17,CASSLRPVGAITYEQYF
TRBV4-1,TRBJ1-5,17,CASSPHGRGWGNQPQHF
TRBV7-8,TRBJ2-7,20,CASSLAPGSDSGLLGDEQYF
TRBV7-8,TRBJ2-4,13,CASSDGQGNIQYF
TRBV9,TRBJ1-4,17,CASSVDGGTATNEKLFF
TRBV9,TRBJ2-1,16,CASSATARDYNNEQFF
TRBV28,TRBJ1-6,17,CASSSDRKSSYNSPLHF
TRBV16,TRBJ1-1,14,CASSLGVVGTEAFF
TRBV5-6,TRBJ2-7,16,CASSLVTSKFTYEQYF
TRBV27,TRBJ2-7,14,CASSLVGGSYEQYF
TRBV11-2,TRBJ1-4,15,CASSFGSGSGEKLFF
TRBV9,TRBJ1-6,15,CASSGTGGSNSPLHF
TRBV20-1,TRBJ2-5,11,CSARTGQEQYF
TRBV15,TRBJ2-7,15,CATSRRTGSSYEQYF
TRBV18,TRBJ1-1,15,CASSPEGGVNTEAFF
TRBV9,TRBJ1-1,16,CASSVGQGVRSTEAFF
TRBV5-5,TRBJ2-7,17,CASSENSNPSYYYEQYF
TRBV4-1,TRBJ2-7,14,CASSLGLAGYEQYF
TRBV7-9,TRBJ2-3,15,CASSYTSGSGDTQYF
TRBV4-1,TRBJ2-7,14,CASSQAGSPYEQYF
TRBV27,TRBJ2-7,15,CASSTAGSSWYEQYF
TRBV27,TRBJ2-7,13,CASSPGFSYEQYF
TRBV6-5,TRBJ2-7,15,CASSYSPGPVSEQYF
TRBV2,TRBJ2-6,16,CASTGQGFSGANVLTF
TRBV19,TRBJ2-1,12,CASSIRYNEQFF
TRBV11-2,TRBJ1-1,12,CASCGRGVEAFF
TRBV27,TRBJ1-1,11,CASTENTEAFF
TRBV25-1,TRBJ2-5,13,CASNGVEGETQYF
TRBV27,TRBJ2-7,14,CASSFSGTTYEQYF
TRBV7-6,TRBJ2-2,17,CASSLLSGRGYTGELFF
TRBV7-8,TRBJ1-1,12,CASSFGDTEAFF
TRBV5-1,TRBJ2-7,21,CASSLAPWEMSSGEFSYEQYF
TRBV15,TRBJ1-5,17,CATSRDRTGTSNQPQHF
TRBV19,TRBJ2-2,16,CASSATSGTYTGELFF
TRBV5-1,TRBJ1-2,16,CASSLAQPLSNYGYTF
TRBV19,TRBJ2-1,14,CASSMEVSYNEQFF
TRBV29-1,TRBJ2-3,16,CSVEDHRTGDPLPQYF
TRBV19,TRBJ1-5,13,CASSWSGFQPQHF
TRBV6-6,TRBJ2-7,12,CASSPSSYEQYF
TRBV27,TRBJ2-7,15,CASSSRQTISYEQYF
TRBV29-1,TRBJ2-3,13,CSVEVGSTDTQYF
TRBV27,TRBJ1-2,13,CASSLSPRGGYTF
TRBV11-2,TRBJ2-2,12,CASSLDRNWRAF
TRBV5-1,TRBJ2-7,18,CASSLASSGRALSYEQYF
TRBV5-6,TRBJ2-1,14,CASSYGTRENEQFF
TRBV19,TRBJ1-5,15,CASSIWEGSGQPQHF